The next 31 T cell receptor beta chains were all read from a single sample in a study of blood T cell repertoires in COVID-19. The method was immunoSEQ multiplex PCR; TCRdb's version includes in-frame clones alone and lacks a portion of them. The sample has 470,000 or so clones, about 85% seen once; the top ten hold about 2%. Sequenced input: PBMCs or T cells enriched from blood (not recorded which). The receptors come from a woman aged 18-29 years with acute COVID-19.

About this clone: The same CDR3 can be traced to other DNA sequences in this sample. The V gene is TRBV10-3, the J gene TRBJ1-1, with 7 bases that match TRBD1. The CDR3 consists of 12 residues. Germline CDR1 is ENHRY and CDR2 is SYGVKD. With V trimmed by 10 bases and J by 3 bases, 5 bases remained unmatched. CDR3 amino acids: CATRTGDTEAFF. CDR3 nucleotides: TGTGCCACTAGGACAGGCGACACTGAAGCTTTCTTT.

This sequence joins TRBV20-1 and TRBJ2-3; possibly TRBD2 for D (6 bases). Trimming cost V 3 bases and J 7 bases, with 14 bases left between them. The CDR3 is 13 residues long. Germline loops: CDR1 DFQATT, CDR2 SNEGSKA (reference sequence). CDR3 amino acids: CSASRVGGNTQYF. The DNA for the CDR3 is TGCAGTGCTAGTAGGGTTGGAGGGAATACGCAGTATTTT.

This chain connects TRBV27 to TRBJ2-3; 12 positions agree with TRBD2. With 5 bases clipped from V and 4 bases from J, the junction kept 10 bases outside the gene matches. Per germline, CDR1 MNHEY and CDR2 SMNVEV (reference sequence). This CDR3 contains 17 residues. DNA of the CDR3: TGTGCCAGCAGTATTACCTTGGGACTAGCGGGTGCAGATACGCAGTATTTT. Amino acid sequence: CASSITLGLAGADTQYF.

The chain employs TRBV19 and TRBJ1-5, with a weak D call TRBD1 (6 bases). CDR1 is LNHDA, CDR2 SQIVND, per germline (reference sequence). Trimming stripped 3 bases from V and 3 bases from J, with 6 bases between. The CDR3 runs 13 residues. CDR3 DNA: TGTGCCAGTAGTATGGGGGCCAATCAGCCCCAGCATTTT. Translated: CASSMGANQPQHF.

This clone was recorded only once. The chain employs TRBV4-3 and TRBJ2-1, with 10 bases matching TRBD2. This CDR3 is built from 17 residues. After removal of 1 base from V and 3 bases from J, the junction contained 6 bases not matched to a gene. The germline V gene encodes CDR1 LGHNA and CDR2 YSLEER. CDR3 sequence (DNA): TGCGCCAGCAGCCAAGGCCTAGCGGGGGACCTCTACAATGAGCAGTTCTTC. This codes for CASSQGLAGDLYNEQFF.

The gene calls are TRBV29-1 and TRBJ2-3; no definite D call. Trimming left V 4 bases short and J 0 bases short, with 8 bases between. Germline CDR1 is SQVTM and CDR2 is ANQGSEA. This CDR3 is built from 13 residues. The CDR3 sequence is CSVVLQSTDTQYF. The CDR3 DNA is TGCAGCGTTGTCCTTCAGAGCACAGATACGCAGTATTTT.

J is TRBJ2-4 and V is TRBV29-1; 8 bases are shared with TRBD2. The V gene's germline CDR1 is SQVTM and CDR2 ANQGSEA. This CDR3 comprises 15 residues. The ends lost 3 bases at V and 4 bases at J; junction bases unmatched: 8. CDR3 sequence reads: CSVESRGGLKNIQYF. The CDR3 DNA reads as TGCAGCGTTGAGTCTCGGGGGGGGCTAAAAAACATTCAGTACTTC.

To note about this clone: Other DNA variants within this sample encode the same CDR3. As DNA, the CDR3 is TGTGCCACCAGCAGAGAAGGACAGGGGTACGAGCAGTACTTC. It is translated as CATSREGQGYEQYF. The J gene is TRBJ2-7, the V gene TRBV15; 9 bases agree with TRBD1. The CDR3 has 14 amino acids. With 0 bases clipped from V and 4 bases from J, the junction kept 1 base outside the gene matches. In germline, CDR1 is LNHNV, CDR2 YYDKDF (reference sequence).

V is TRBV2 and J is TRBJ1-1, with 8 bases aligning to TRBD1. The CDR3 consists of 12 residues. The V segment lost 10 bases and the J segment 5 bases; nucleotides outside the gene matches: 6. In germline, CDR1 is SNHLY, CDR2 FYNNEI. CDR3 DNA sequence: TGTGCCACCCCAACAGGGGGAACTGAAGCTTTCTTT. Protein sequence: CATPTGGTEAFF. Together with reference TRBV2 and TRBJ1-1, the CDR3 gives the full variable domain: EPEVTQTPSHQVTQMGQEVILRCVPISNHLYFYWYRQILGQKVEFLVSFYNNEISEKSEIFDDQFSVERPDGSNFTLKIRSTKLEDSAMYFCATPTGGTEAFFGQGTRLTVV.

The chain combines TRBV20-1 with TRBJ2-7, with D tentatively TRBD1 (6 bases). CDR3 length equals 16 residues. V lost 3 bases, J lost 7 bases, and 25 bases lay in between. Germline CDR1 is DFQATT and CDR2 is SNEGSKA (reference sequence). CDR3 sequence reads: CSASRTATVLMFEQYF. The CDR3 coding sequence is TGCAGTGCTAGTCGGACAGCAACCGTGCTAATGTTTGAGCAGTACTTC.

This chain joins TRBV9 and TRBJ2-2, with TRBD1 matching over 7 bases. With 3 bases clipped from V and 7 bases from J, the junction kept 6 bases outside the gene matches. Germline CDR1 and CDR2: SGDLS and YYNGEE. The CDR3 consists of 14 residues. CDR3 in DNA: TGTGCCAGCAGCGAGCGGACAGGCCTCGGGGAGCTGTTTTTT. The encoded protein is CASSERTGLGELFF. Full variable domain (remainder filled in from reference TRBV9 and TRBJ2-2): DSGVTQTPKHLITATGQRVTLRCSPRSGDLSVYWYQQSLDQGLQFLIQYYNGEERAKGNILERFSAQQFPDLHSELNLSSLELGDSALYFCASSERTGLGELFFGEGSRLTVL.

This clone was found once. This chain connects TRBV19 to TRBJ2-7; D is perhaps TRBD1 (6 bases). Per germline, CDR1 LNHDA and CDR2 SQIVND (reference sequence). The CDR3 is 12 amino acids. Trimming took off 6 bases at V and 5 bases at J, with 11 bases between the two ends. DNA for the CDR3: TGTGCCAGTAGAGGCAGGGGTCACGAGCAGTACTTC. Its translation: CASRGRGHEQYF.

The genes are TRBV27 and TRBJ2-7, with 8 bases fitting TRBD2. This CDR3 contains 15 residues. CDR1 and CDR2 (germline): MNHEY, SMNVEV (reference sequence). The J segment lost 4 bases and the V segment lost 0 bases, leaving 5 bases of the junction unmatched. This CDR3 reads CASSLSQAGVYEQYF. The CDR3 DNA is TGTGCCAGCAGTTTATCCCAAGCGGGAGTATACGAGCAGTACTTC.

V usage is TRBV7-2 and J usage is TRBJ1-1; D not resolved. Deletions cut 3 bases from V and 5 bases from J, with 10 bases between. The CDR3 is 13 amino acids. Germline values: CDR1 SGHTA, CDR2 FQGNSA. The chain's CDR3 is CASSFGVRTEAFF. The CDR3 coding sequence is TGTGCCAGCAGCTTCGGTGTACGGACTGAAGCTTTCTTT.

V and J are TRBV7-9 and TRBJ2-3; 10 nucleotides match TRBD2. The CDR3 spans 14 residues. Germline V gene sequence: CDR1 SEHNR, CDR2 FQNEAQ (reference sequence). V dropped 6 bases and J dropped 4; count of bases not matched to a gene: 4. The CDR3 nucleotides read TGTGCCAGCAGTACCGGGACTAGCGCAGATACGCAGTATTTT. It translates to CASSTGTSADTQYF.

The chain has TRBV9 and TRBJ1-5; D gene unclear. The CDR3 loop spans 15 amino acids. The germline V and J ends were trimmed by 4 bases and 2 bases, with 13 bases remaining between them. Per germline, CDR1 SGDLS and CDR2 YYNGEE. DNA of the CDR3: TGTGCCAGCAGCCTAGACCCGCGGGGCAATCAGCCCCAGCATTTT. Its protein product is CASSLDPRGNQPQHF.

The genes are TRBV19 and TRBJ2-1; the match to TRBD2 covers 8 bases. V dropped 2 bases and J dropped 5; count of bases not matched to a gene: 11. The CDR3 spans 17 residues. Per the germline V gene, CDR1 is LNHDA and CDR2 is SQIVND (reference sequence). Here the CDR3 reads CASSIRGAGGMHNEQFF. The CDR3 coding sequence is TGTGCCAGTAGTATACGGGGCGCGGGGGGCATGCACAATGAGCAGTTCTTC.

This clone has a single count. J is TRBJ2-4 and V is TRBV6-2 or TRBV6-3; possible D gene TRBD2, 5 bases. This CDR3 is 14 amino acids long. V was shortened by 5 bases and J by 5 bases, with 13 bases between the two germline ends. In germline, CDR1 is MNHEY, CDR2 SVGEGT. This chain's CDR3 is CASSLLGAQNIQYF. For the CDR3, the DNA is TGTGCCAGCAGTCTCCTGGGAGCTCAAAACATTCAGTACTTC.

The rearrangement joins TRBV28 to TRBJ2-3, with 9 bases matching TRBD2. Germline lookup yields CDR1 MDHEN and CDR2 SYDVKM. The CDR3 is 15 residues long. V trimming: 3 bases; J trimming: 7 bases; junction bases outside the gene matches: 8. The CDR3: CASSFLAGGENTQYF. Written as DNA, the CDR3 is TGTGCCAGCAGTTTTCTGGCGGGGGGGGAGAATACGCAGTATTTT.

The V call is TRBV19, the J call TRBJ1-5, with D unclear. The CDR3 has 14 amino acids. The V gene lost 6 bases and the J gene lost 3 bases, with 12 bases spanning the gap. The germline gives CDR1 LNHDA, CDR2 SQIVND (reference sequence). CDR3 residues: CASRAFGANQPQHF. CDR3 sequence (DNA): TGTGCCAGTAGGGCTTTCGGAGCCAATCAGCCCCAGCATTTT.

V gene TRBV2 combines with J gene TRBJ2-7; 9 bases match TRBD1. Germline assignment: CDR1 SNHLY and CDR2 FYNNEI. After removal of 4 bases from V and 2 bases from J, the junction contained 6 bases not matched to a gene. The CDR3 spans 15 residues. CDR3 coding DNA: TGTGCCAGCAGTGGGGGGACAGGGTACGCCTACGAGCAGTACTTC. It encodes CASSGGTGYAYEQYF.

Ten or more counts support this clone. V and J are TRBV5-1 and TRBJ1-2; 7 bases match TRBD1. With 4 bases clipped from V and 8 bases from J, the junction kept 8 bases outside the gene matches. The length of the CDR3 is 13 residues. Germline loops: CDR1 SGHRS, CDR2 YFSETQ. The CDR3 DNA is TGCGCCAGCAGCCCTACAGGGGATAGGGGCTACACCTTC. Its translation: CASSPTGDRGYTF. Complete variable domain (other parts from reference TRBV5-1 and TRBJ1-2): KAGVTQTPRYLIKTRGQQVTLSCSPISGHRSVSWYQQTPGQGLQFLFEYFSETQRNKGNFPGRFSGRQFSNSRSEMNVSTLELGDSALYLCASSPTGDRGYTFGSGTRLTVV.

This clone is a singleton in its sample. V is TRBV27 and J is TRBJ2-7; 11 bases align to TRBD1. CDR1 and CDR2 from the germline V gene are MNHEY and SMNVEV (reference sequence). V shed 6 bases, J shed 4 bases, and the junction held 8 bases outside the gene matches. This CDR3 is 15 amino acids long. CDR3 residues: CASRAPGTGGYEQYF. The CDR3 region has the DNA TGTGCCAGCAGGGCTCCCGGGACAGGGGGTTACGAGCAGTACTTC.

The chain couples TRBV7-2 to TRBJ2-7; 8 bases line up with TRBD2. The germline V gene has CDR1 SGHTA and CDR2 FQGNSA. The CDR3 sequence is 14 residues long. J gave up 4 bases and V 2 bases, and 4 bases lay outside the gene matches. The CDR3 DNA is TGTGCCAGCAGCTTACAACTAGCGGTTTACGAGCAGTACTTC. It yields the protein CASSLQLAVYEQYF.

V is TRBV4-1 and J is TRBJ1-5; TRBD1 agrees at 7 bases. This CDR3 spans 15 amino acids. The ends lost 1 base at V and 6 bases at J; junction bases unmatched: 6. Germline V gene data show CDR1 as MGHRA and CDR2 as YSYEKL. In DNA, the CDR3 is TGCGCCAGCAGCCAAGCGAGAACAGGGGCTCAGCCCCAGCATTTT. This codes for CASSQARTGAQPQHF.

The J gene is TRBJ2-7, the V gene TRBV14; TRBD1 matches 10 bases. Germline V gene lookup returns CDR1 SGHDN and CDR2 FVKESK. With V trimmed by 3 bases and J by 6 bases, 5 bases remained unmatched. The CDR3 totals 14 residues. CDR3 DNA: TGTGCCAGCAGCCAGGGACAGGGGAGGATCGAGCAGTACTTC. It translates to CASSQGQGRIEQYF.

The genes are TRBV25-1 and TRBJ1-2; TRBD1 might be the D (6 bases). CDR1 and CDR2 (germline): MGHDK, SYGVNS. The ends were cut back, 5 bases at V and 1 base at J, with 17 bases in the middle. This CDR3 contains 16 residues. CDR3 protein: CASSISGQTDNYGYTF. CDR3 nucleotide sequence: TGTGCCAGCAGTATATCCGGACAGACTGATAACTATGGCTACACCTTC.

V and J are TRBV6-4 and TRBJ2-1, with TRBD1 identical over 8 bases. CDR1 MRHNA and CDR2 SNTAGT come from the germline V gene. Trimming took 5 bases from V and 4 from J; bases not matched to a gene: 7. CDR3 size: 15 residues. CDR3 sequence (DNA): TGTGCCAGCAGTTTGAACAGGGGGGAGTACAATGAGCAGTTCTTC. Translating gives CASSLNRGEYNEQFF.

This chain connects TRBV10-1 to TRBJ1-1, with D possibly being TRBD1 (5 bases). Germline values: CDR1 WNHNN, CDR2 SYGVQD (reference sequence). This CDR3 contains 13 residues. V lost 4 bases and J lost 5, with 11 bases in between. CDR3 protein: CASSAAGGTEAFF. Written as DNA, the CDR3 is TGCGCCAGCAGTGCGGCGGGGGGGACTGAAGCTTTCTTT.

The chain has TRBV18 and TRBJ2-1, with 10 bases matching TRBD2. The CDR3 sequence is 17 residues long. With 0 bases clipped from V and 4 bases from J, the junction kept 6 bases outside the gene matches. The germline gives CDR1 KGHSH, CDR2 LQKENI. The CDR3 DNA sequence: TGTGCCAGCTCACCACCGTACGGTAGCGGGGGGTACAATGAGCAGTTCTTC. Protein: CASSPPYGSGGYNEQFF.

The genes are TRBV30 and TRBJ2-5; D not certain. Between the trimmed V and J ends, which lost 2 bases and 2 bases, there was a span of 9 bases. The CDR3 loop spans 13 amino acids. CDR1 and CDR2 (germline): GTSNPN, SVGIG (reference sequence). The CDR3 sequence: CAWSNSGQETQYF. For the CDR3, the DNA is TGTGCCTGGAGTAACTCAGGTCAAGAGACCCAGTACTTC.